Below are 3 T cell receptor beta chains sequenced from a single sample in a study of T-cell reconstitution after alpha-beta-depleted transplantation in children. Unique molecular identifiers were used to barcode this TCRbeta library. TCRdb recomputed calls from the PCR reads with MiXCR, one row per CDR3 protein. Here the sample spans about 600,000 distinct CDR3 sequences, around 13% being singletons. The sequencing used PBMCs, mostly from graft donor cells, collected 360 days after TCRalphabeta/CD19-depleted stem cell transplant. These receptors were taken from a male patient younger than 18 who had a stem cell transplant for acute myeloid leukemia, so the T cells may come from the graft donor.

In this sample, this clonotype turned up once. The gene calls are TRBV7-9 and TRBJ2-1; 9 bases match TRBD1. Per the germline V gene, CDR1 is SEHNR and CDR2 is FQNEAQ (reference sequence). V was clipped by 7 bases and J by 9 bases; unmatched bases: 7. This CDR3 contains 13 residues. CDR3 protein: CASNPGTGPEQFF. For the CDR3, the DNA is TGTGCCAGCAACCCCGGGACAGGGCCTGAGCAGTTCTTC.

The chain has TRBV5-1 and TRBJ2-3; 10 nucleotides agree with TRBD2. The CDR3 contains 17 residues. Germline V gene data show CDR1 as SGHRS and CDR2 as YFSETQ. V shed 0 bases and J 3 bases; nucleotides not matched to a gene: 7. This CDR3 reads CASSLEASGSMTDTQYF. In DNA, the CDR3 is TGCGCCAGCAGCTTGGAGGCTAGCGGGAGTATGACAGATACGCAGTATTTT.

At least ten counts were recorded for this clonotype. The chain is built from TRBV5-1 and TRBJ2-1; 9 bases are shared with TRBD1. J gave up 10 bases and V 0 bases, and 14 bases lay outside the gene matches. Looked up from germline, CDR1 is SGHRS and CDR2 is YFSETQ. The CDR3 runs to 17 residues. Written as DNA, the CDR3 is TGCGCCAGCAGCTTGGTGGTCTCGGGACAGGGATATGGAGAGCAGTTCTTC. It specifies CASSLVVSGQGYGEQFF.